This note documents a single T cell receptor (beta chain) sequence. The antigen remains undetermined. V was cut by 0 bases and J by 5 bases, with 13 bases left in between. CDR3 size: 15 residues. Germline V gives CDR1 SGDLS, CDR2 YYNGEE. This sample was included in a study of cytomegalovirus exposure and HLA in healthy donors. Whole-study findings and limits: The dataset shows that most TCR sequences were rare, while some public TCRs occurred in many donors. It was confirmed in vitro that a few of the CMV-associated chains were specific for CMV antigens.

Sequenced by immunoSEQ multiplex PCR; TCRdb stores in-frame clones only, minus some. The data contain about 63,000 clones, roughly 94% of them seen just once; the ten biggest clones take up over 6%. The genes are TRBV9 and TRBJ2-3; weak D call: TRBD2 (7 bases). The source of this sequence is a woman aged 18 to 35 in good health and CMV-seropositive. What was sequenced was PBMCs. The CDR3 region is CASSVVGGRGDTQYF. The DNA of the CDR3 is TGTGCCAGCAGCGTAGTCGGGGGGCGCGGAGATACGCAGTATTTT.